This passage covers 24 T cell receptor beta chains from one sample sequenced in a study of T cell repertoires in cytomegalovirus infection. Each CDR3 protein gets one entry after TCRdb re-called the reads with MiXCR. The table shows over 250,000 distinct CDR3 sequences, with about 26% occurring only once. Sequencing was performed on PBMCs. Receptors were obtained from a human donor in good health (CMV status not recorded). Some clones in this sample may be carry-over from other donors' samples.

The rearrangement uses TRBV5-6 and TRBJ2-1; D possibly matches TRBD1 or TRBD2 (5 bases each). The germline V and J ends were trimmed by 5 bases and 3 bases, with 15 bases remaining between them. The CDR3 is 15 residues long. Germline V CDR1 and CDR2: SGHDT, YYEEEE. In DNA form, the CDR3 reads TGTGCCAGCAGATCCGGGACCACAAGCTACAATGAGCAGTTCTTC. Its translation: CASRSGTTSYNEQFF.

This clonotype appeared a few times. This rearrangement joins TRBV10-2 to TRBJ2-1; no firm D call. V lost 4 bases, J lost 2 bases, and 12 bases lay in between. Germline-derived CDR1 and CDR2 are WSHSY and SAAADI. CDR3 length: 15 residues. The DNA for the CDR3 is TGCGCCAGCAGTGCGGACGGACCGCCCTACAATGAGCAGTTCTTC. Translation: CASSADGPPYNEQFF.

The chain employs TRBV28 and TRBJ1-1, with TRBD1 matching over 8 bases. Germline CDR1 reads MDHEN; CDR2 reads SYDVKM. After removal of 1 base from V and 1 base from J, the junction contained 2 bases not matched to a gene. The CDR3 has 15 amino acids. This CDR3 reads CASSLSGGSNTEAFF. In DNA, the CDR3 is TGTGCCAGCAGTTTATCAGGGGGCTCGAACACTGAAGCTTTCTTT.

The chain has TRBV20-1 and TRBJ2-3, with D perhaps matching TRBD2 (5 bases). The CDR3 extends over 12 amino acids. Per germline, CDR1 DFQATT and CDR2 SNEGSKA (reference sequence). V lost 3 bases and J lost 4, with 8 bases in between. CDR3 protein: CSAREESDTQYF. CDR3 DNA: TGCAGTGCTAGGGAGGAGTCAGATACGCAGTATTTT.

The chain joins TRBV20-1 to TRBJ2-7; D possibly corresponds to TRBD2 (5 bases). Germline V gene sequence: CDR1 DFQATT, CDR2 SNEGSKA (reference sequence). Trimming pared 6 bases from V and 5 bases from J, leaving 26 bases between. This CDR3 is 16 amino acids long. The CDR3, as DNA: TGCAGTGCCAAGCCCTCGGTTAGCGCCGTTATCCACGAGCAGTACTTC. Translation gives CSAKPSVSAVIHEQYF.

This clonotype has just a few counts. The V gene is TRBV6-2 or TRBV6-3, the J gene TRBJ1-2, with TRBD1 as a possible D gene (6 bases). The CDR3 totals 11 residues. Germline loops: CDR1 MNHEY, CDR2 SVGEGT. V dropped 8 bases and J dropped 4 bases, with 8 bases sitting between them. In nucleotides, the CDR3 is TGTGCCAGCGGACAGTCCTATGGCTACACCTTC. Its translation: CASGQSYGYTF.

This chain links TRBV28 with TRBJ2-2; D tentatively reads TRBD1 or TRBD2 (5 bases each). Trimming left V 4 bases short and J 5 bases short, with 11 bases between. Germline assignment: CDR1 MDHEN and CDR2 SYDVKM. The CDR3 consists of 14 residues. The CDR3 is CASSYGADTGELFF. The CDR3 coding sequence is TGTGCCAGCAGTTACGGGGCTGATACCGGGGAGCTGTTTTTT.

This clonotype turned up a few times. The J gene is TRBJ2-7, the V gene TRBV14, with TRBD1 matching over 9 bases. Germline CDR1 SGHDN, CDR2 FVKESK. The CDR3 sequence is 18 residues long. The trim removed 4 bases at V and 3 bases at J, leaving 16 bases unmatched. CDR3 nucleotides: TGTGCCAGCAGCCTTACCAGATTCCGGGACAGGGATTACTACGAGCAGTACTTC. The encoded protein is CASSLTRFRDRDYYEQYF.

This clonotype was picked up many times. The chain carries TRBV28 and TRBJ2-3, with D possibly matching TRBD2 (5 bases). Trimming took off 3 bases at V and 0 bases at J, with 10 bases between the two ends. The CDR3 extends over 15 amino acids. Per the germline V gene, CDR1 is MDHEN and CDR2 is SYDVKM. In DNA form, the CDR3 reads TGTGCCAGCAGTTTCCGCGGGCCTAGCACAGATACGCAGTATTTT. The encoded protein is CASSFRGPSTDTQYF.

Ten or more counts support this clonotype. The V call is TRBV7-2, the J call TRBJ2-4; either TRBD1 or TRBD2 may fit D (5 bases each). The V end lost 5 bases, the J end lost 10 bases, and 15 bases lay between the germline ends. The CDR3 has 13 residues. Germline lookup yields CDR1 SGHTA and CDR2 FQGNSA. The CDR3 DNA reads TGTGCCAGCAGCCCCTGGGACCCGCCTATTCAGTACTTC. It translates to CASSPWDPPIQYF. Full variable domain (outside the CDR3, taken from reference TRBV7-2 and TRBJ2-4): GAGVSQSPSNKVTEKGKDVELRCDPISGHTALYWYRQSLGQGLEFLIYFQGNSAPDKSGLPSDRFSAERTGGSVSTLTIQRTQQEDSAVYLCASSPWDPPIQYFGAGTRLSVL.

This clonotype was seen only a few times. The DNA for the CDR3 is TGTGCCAGCAGCTCAATGGGGACAGATACGCAGTATTTT. Protein: CASSSMGTDTQYF. The rearrangement joins TRBV5-4 to TRBJ2-3; D remains ambiguous. The CDR3 runs 13 residues. Trimming took 3 bases from V and 3 from J, leaving 8 bases between them. CDR1 is SGHNT and CDR2 is YYREEE in the germline V gene (reference sequence).

The CDR3 DNA reads TGTGCCAGCAGCCCCCGTAAGATAGGGGGATACAATGAGCAGTTCTTC. Translation gives CASSPRKIGGYNEQFF. This chain connects TRBV5-4 to TRBJ2-1, with a tentative D call TRBD1 (6 bases). CDR3 length equals 16 residues. The ends were cut back, 4 bases at V and 4 bases at J, with 18 bases in the middle. Germline-derived CDR1 and CDR2 are SGHNT and YYREEE (reference sequence).

The chain carries TRBV5-1 and TRBJ1-1; no definite D call. Trimming took 5 bases from V and 0 from J, leaving 8 bases between them. Germline CDR1 is SGHRS and CDR2 is YFSETQ. The CDR3 is 13 amino acids. In nucleotides, the CDR3 is TGCGCCAGCAGAAACCTCATGAACACTGAAGCTTTCTTT. Its translation: CASRNLMNTEAFF.

The CDR3 reads CASSLELAGDLDTQYF. DNA for the CDR3: TGCGCCAGCAGCTTGGAACTAGCGGGAGACCTAGATACGCAGTATTTT. This chain connects TRBV5-1 to TRBJ2-3, with TRBD2 matching 11 bases. This CDR3 comprises 16 residues. Per germline, CDR1 SGHRS and CDR2 YFSETQ. V lost 0 bases, J lost 5 bases, and 5 bases stayed unmatched.

This clonotype has at least ten counts. The rearrangement links TRBV28 to TRBJ1-5, with 7 bases identical to TRBD1. Germline-derived CDR1 and CDR2 are MDHEN and SYDVKM. The V and J ends lost 2 bases and 4 bases, in that order; junction bases with no gene match: 5. The CDR3 sequence is 15 residues long. The CDR3 DNA reads as TGTGCCAGCAGTTTACTGGACAGGAGTAATCAGCCCCAGCATTTT. This codes for CASSLLDRSNQPQHF.

The V and J genes are TRBV5-6 and TRBJ2-1; 7 nucleotides agree with TRBD2. Looked up from germline, CDR1 is SGHDT and CDR2 is YYEEEE. V was pared by 3 bases and J by 3 bases, with 12 bases of the junction left unmatched. This CDR3 has 17 residues. The CDR3 reads CASSSVGGGSDYNEQFF. As DNA, the CDR3 is TGTGCCAGCAGCTCGGTCGGAGGCGGGAGCGACTACAATGAGCAGTTCTTC.

This clonotype was seen a handful of times. The V gene is TRBV28, the J gene TRBJ1-1; TRBD1 might be the D (6 bases). The CDR3 runs to 14 residues. The germline V gene encodes CDR1 MDHEN and CDR2 SYDVKM. Trimming took off 6 bases at V and 1 base at J, with 12 bases between the two ends. The CDR3 sequence: CASRSAGANTEAFF. The CDR3, as DNA: TGTGCCAGCAGGTCAGCGGGGGCGAACACTGAAGCTTTCTTT.

This clonotype was found a few times. The V gene is TRBV29-1, the J gene TRBJ1-2; D is perhaps TRBD1 (6 bases). Germline CDR1 is SQVTM and CDR2 is ANQGSEA. The CDR3 contains 11 residues. V was trimmed by 3 bases and J by 8 bases, leaving 10 bases between them. In DNA, the CDR3 is TGCAGCGTTGACGGGGGCCTCGGCTACACCTTC. It is translated as CSVDGGLGYTF.

This rearrangement joins TRBV7-2 to TRBJ2-7; 10 bases line up with TRBD1. The CDR3 runs 14 residues. Germline lookup yields CDR1 SGHTA and CDR2 FQGNSA. The CDR3 sequence is CASSVGTGDHELYV. The CDR3 nucleotides read TGTGCCAGCAGCGTCGGGACAGGGGACCACGAGCTGTACGTC.

V usage is TRBV18 and J usage is TRBJ1-1; D is ambiguous. CDR1 is KGHSH and CDR2 is LQKENI in the germline V gene. Trimming removed 3 bases at V and 1 base at J, with 6 bases between. This CDR3 spans 13 amino acids. The CDR3 DNA reads TGTGCCAGCTCACCCGATTCGAACACTGAAGCTTTCTTT. It encodes CASSPDSNTEAFF.

The gene calls are TRBV7-2 and TRBJ1-2; TRBD1 is a possible D gene (5 bases). The V end was cut by 6 bases, the J end by 4 bases, with 12 bases between. CDR3 length: 13 residues. Germline CDR1 and CDR2: SGHTA and FQGNSA. This CDR3 is CASRDQGGYGYTF. As DNA, the CDR3 is TGTGCCAGCAGGGACCAGGGTGGCTATGGCTACACCTTC.

The chain uses TRBV20-1 and TRBJ2-5; D remains unclear. Germline-derived CDR1 and CDR2 are DFQATT and SNEGSKA (reference sequence). The CDR3 has 16 amino acids. V was pared by 0 bases and J by 5 bases, with 19 bases between. CDR3 amino acids: CSARDPEGWLLETQYF. CDR3 nucleotide sequence: TGCAGTGCTAGAGATCCGGAAGGGTGGTTGTTGGAGACCCAGTACTTC.

J is TRBJ1-2 and V is TRBV2, with TRBD1 matching over 7 bases. This CDR3 has 13 amino acids. After removal of 7 bases from V and 4 bases from J, the junction contained 6 bases not matched to a gene. Germline-derived CDR1 and CDR2 are SNHLY and FYNNEI. The CDR3 here is CASTTGSGYGYTF. The CDR3 bases are TGTGCCAGCACGACAGGGTCGGGCTATGGCTACACCTTC.

The rearrangement uses TRBV12-3 or TRBV12-4 and TRBJ2-1; TRBD2 matches 10 bases. Germline trimming cut 3 bases from V and 7 bases from J; bases unmatched to any gene: 6. The CDR3 sequence is 15 residues long. This chain's CDR3 is CASSFKASGSNEQFF. In DNA, the CDR3 is TGTGCCAGCAGTTTCAAGGCTAGCGGGAGTAATGAGCAGTTCTTC.